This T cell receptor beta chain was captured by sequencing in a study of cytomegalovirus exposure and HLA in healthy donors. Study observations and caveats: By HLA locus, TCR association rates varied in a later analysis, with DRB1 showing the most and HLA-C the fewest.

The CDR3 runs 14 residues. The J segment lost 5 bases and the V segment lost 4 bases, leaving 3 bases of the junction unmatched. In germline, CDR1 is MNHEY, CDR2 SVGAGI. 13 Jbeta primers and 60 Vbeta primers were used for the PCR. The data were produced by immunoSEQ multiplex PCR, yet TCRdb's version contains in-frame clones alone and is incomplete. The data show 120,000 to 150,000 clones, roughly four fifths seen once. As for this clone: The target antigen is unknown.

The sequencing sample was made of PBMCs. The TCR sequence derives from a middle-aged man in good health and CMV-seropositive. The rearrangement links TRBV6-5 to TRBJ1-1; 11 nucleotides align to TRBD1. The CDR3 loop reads CASSLDRGRTEAFF. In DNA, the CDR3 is TGTGCCAGCAGTTTGGACAGGGGGCGGACTGAAGCTTTCTTT.